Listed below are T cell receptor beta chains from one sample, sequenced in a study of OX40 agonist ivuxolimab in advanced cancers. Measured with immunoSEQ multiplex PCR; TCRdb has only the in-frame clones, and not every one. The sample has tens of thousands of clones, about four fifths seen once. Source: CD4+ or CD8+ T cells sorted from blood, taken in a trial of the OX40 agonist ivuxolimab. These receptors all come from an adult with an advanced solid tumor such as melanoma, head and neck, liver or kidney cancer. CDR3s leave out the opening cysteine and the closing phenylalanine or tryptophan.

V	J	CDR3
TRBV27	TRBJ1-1	ASSRPPAGGFQGTEAF
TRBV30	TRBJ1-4	AGTATDEKLF
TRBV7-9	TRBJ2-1	ASSPPLAGPYNEQF
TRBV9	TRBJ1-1	ASSLTASNTEAF
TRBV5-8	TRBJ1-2	ASDTLSSYGYT
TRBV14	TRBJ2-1	ASSQVIGYNEQF
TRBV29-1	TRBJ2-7	SVEASSSYEQY
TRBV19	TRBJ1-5	ASSIDSGSDQPQH
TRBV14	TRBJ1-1	ASSQVPATPDTEAF
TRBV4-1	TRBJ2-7	ASSQKDEDSYEQY
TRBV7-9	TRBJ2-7	ASSDGTYEQY
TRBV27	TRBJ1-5	ASSFLGDGNQPQH